These 26 T cell receptor beta chains were all obtained from the same sample, sequenced in a study of blood T cell repertoires in COVID-19. Profiled with immunoSEQ multiplex PCR; TCRdb holds only in-frame clones, not every one. This table has 150,000 to 200,000 clones, about 83% appearing once. Specimen: peripheral blood. The source of these receptors is a woman aged 70-85 years who had recovered from COVID-19.

This clone came up many times. The chain has TRBV27 and TRBJ2-7, with 9 bases that match TRBD2. With V trimmed by 6 bases and J by 4 bases, 10 bases remained unmatched. The CDR3 loop spans 15 amino acids. The germline V gene has CDR1 MNHEY and CDR2 SMNVEV (reference sequence). The CDR3 bases are TGTGCCAGCAGCCCGCCCCATAGCGGGAGTTACGAGCAGTACTTC. This translates into CASSPPHSGSYEQYF.

The rearrangement joins TRBV5-4 to TRBJ1-1; TRBD1 matches 12 bases. The CDR3 has 17 residues. The ends lost 4 bases at V and 0 bases at J; junction bases unmatched: 7. The germline V gene encodes CDR1 SGHNT and CDR2 YYREEE (reference sequence). The CDR3 spells CASSQGTGGGMNTEAFF. In DNA, the CDR3 is TGTGCCAGCAGCCAGGGGACAGGGGGCGGCATGAACACTGAAGCTTTCTTT.

The CDR3: CATSREVAGDTDTQYF. CDR3 coding DNA: TGTGCCACCAGCAGAGAAGTAGCGGGGGACACAGATACGCAGTATTTT. The chain recombines TRBV15 with TRBJ2-3, with 9 bases that match TRBD2. Germline CDR1 is LNHNV and CDR2 is YYDKDF (reference sequence). The CDR3 loop spans 16 amino acids. The trim removed 0 bases at V and 2 bases at J, leaving 3 bases unmatched.

A single count supports this clone. The gene calls are TRBV5-8 and TRBJ2-5; 12 positions match TRBD2. The CDR3 covers 16 residues. V lost 3 bases to trimming and J lost 3 bases; unmatched junction nucleotides: 6. Germline CDR1 is SGHTS and CDR2 is YDEGEE. Here the CDR3 reads CASSSKRLAGEETQYF. For the CDR3, the DNA is TGTGCCAGCAGCTCCAAAAGACTAGCGGGAGAAGAGACCCAGTACTTC.

The chain carries TRBV15 and TRBJ2-1; possible D gene TRBD2, 6 bases. The CDR3 extends over 16 amino acids. The germline gives CDR1 LNHNV, CDR2 YYDKDF (reference sequence). V was trimmed by 3 bases and J by 11 bases, leaving 23 bases between them. CDR3 in amino acids: CATSRETASALGQQFF. Written as DNA, the CDR3 is TGTGCCACCAGCAGGGAAACCGCTAGCGCCCTAGGTCAGCAGTTCTTC. Supplemented by reference TRBV15 and TRBJ2-1, the full variable domain reads DAMVIQNPRYQVTQFGKPVTLSCSQTLNHNVMYWYQQKSSQAPKLLFHYYDKDFNNEADTPDNFQSRRPNTSFCFLDIRSPGLGDTAMYLCATSRETASALGQQFFGPGTRLTVL.

The chain has TRBV6-6 and TRBJ1-2, with TRBD1 as a possible D gene (6 bases). This CDR3 has 15 amino acids. The germline V gene encodes CDR1 MNHNY and CDR2 SVGAGI (reference sequence). Between the trimmed V and J ends, which lost 5 bases and 2 bases, there was a span of 15 bases. DNA of the CDR3: TGTGCCAGCAGTACAAACAGGGTAGCCAACTATGGCTACACCTTC. Encoded protein: CASSTNRVANYGYTF.

The rearrangement links TRBV2 to TRBJ1-5; TRBD1 matches at 8 bases. Germline V gives CDR1 SNHLY, CDR2 FYNNEI. J was trimmed by 7 bases and V by 4 bases; bases with no gene match: 6. The CDR3 is 14 residues long. The CDR3 loop reads CASSGTGNGQPQHF. The CDR3 coding sequence is TGTGCCAGCAGTGGGACAGGGAATGGGCAGCCCCAGCATTTT.

V usage is TRBV25-1 and J usage is TRBJ2-1, with 9 bases matching TRBD2. Germline lookup yields CDR1 MGHDK and CDR2 SYGVNS. This CDR3 contains 13 residues. V lost 3 bases and J lost 12; bases outside the gene matches: 6. The CDR3 sequence is CASSDPLAGRQFF. The CDR3 nucleotides are TGTGCCAGCAGTGACCCCCTAGCGGGAAGGCAGTTCTTC.

The chain carries TRBV6-8 and TRBJ2-2, with D perhaps TRBD2 (6 bases). The V end lost 6 bases, the J end lost 3 bases, and 8 bases lay between the germline ends. Germline V gene sequence: CDR1 MNHGY, CDR2 SAAAGT. The CDR3 runs to 13 residues. CDR3 loop: CASSRGDTGELFF. CDR3 nucleotide sequence: TGTGCCAGCAGCCGCGGGGACACCGGGGAGCTGTTTTTT.

This clone was recorded once. V usage is TRBV19 and J usage is TRBJ2-5, with D possibly being TRBD2 (6 bases). Trimming took 3 bases from V and 5 from J, leaving 10 bases between them. Germline values: CDR1 LNHDA, CDR2 SQIVND (reference sequence). This CDR3 spans 13 amino acids. The CDR3 protein is CASSIGGVETQYF. CDR3 in DNA: TGTGCCAGTAGTATCGGCGGGGTGGAGACCCAGTACTTC.

The J gene is TRBJ2-1, the V gene TRBV18; TRBD2 is a possible D gene (7 bases). Germline V gives CDR1 KGHSH, CDR2 LQKENI. Trimming left V 2 bases short and J 6 bases short, with 11 bases between. This CDR3 contains 14 residues. The CDR3 sequence: CASSPGGGRNEQFF. DNA of the CDR3: TGTGCCAGCTCACCAGGGGGGGGCCGCAATGAGCAGTTCTTC.

The rearrangement links TRBV19 to TRBJ1-1; 8 bases map to TRBD1. The CDR3 covers 15 residues. The germline V gene encodes CDR1 LNHDA and CDR2 SQIVND (reference sequence). Trimming at V came to 3 bases and at J to 8 bases, leaving 11 bases not matched to a gene. The CDR3 nucleotides read TGTGCCAGTAGTATGGTAAACAGGGGGAGAAAGGAAGCTTTCTTT. It codes for CASSMVNRGRKEAFF.

This chain joins TRBV20-1 and TRBJ1-3; TRBD1 is a possible D gene (5 bases). CDR1 DFQATT and CDR2 SNEGSKA come from the germline V gene (reference sequence). Trimming removed 1 base from V and 9 bases from J, with 7 bases in between. The length of the CDR3 is 11 residues. CDR3 residues: CSARVGGTIYF. As DNA, the CDR3 is TGCAGTGCTAGAGTGGGGGGCACCATATATTTT.

V and J are TRBV5-1 and TRBJ2-1, with 9 nucleotides matching TRBD2. The germline gives CDR1 SGHRS, CDR2 YFSETQ. Losses at the gene ends were 5 bases for V and 10 bases for J; bases not matched to a gene: 7. The CDR3 extends over 13 amino acids. The CDR3 loop reads CASRVSGRGEQFF. The DNA of the CDR3 is TGCGCCAGCAGGGTTAGCGGGAGAGGGGAGCAGTTCTTC.

With regard to this clone: In the same sample, other DNA sequences code for this CDR3. This sequence joins TRBV5-1 and TRBJ1-4; TRBD1 agrees at 7 bases. Germline CDR1 reads SGHRS; CDR2 reads YFSETQ. The V and J ends lost 2 bases and 7 bases, in that order; junction bases with no gene match: 5. The CDR3 length is 14 residues. This chain's CDR3 is CASSFGQGGEKLFF. For the CDR3, the DNA is TGCGCCAGCAGCTTCGGGCAGGGGGGTGAAAAACTGTTTTTT. The full variable domain, completed using reference TRBV5-1 and TRBJ1-4, is KAGVTQTPRYLIKTRGQQVTLSCSPISGHRSVSWYQQTPGQGLQFLFEYFSETQRNKGNFPGRFSGRQFSNSRSEMNVSTLELGDSALYLCASSFGQGGEKLFFGSGTQLSVL.

The J gene is TRBJ2-1, the V gene TRBV7-2; 14 bases are a match to TRBD2. CDR1 is SGHTA, CDR2 FQGNSA, per germline. With V trimmed by 5 bases and J by 1 base, 7 bases remained unmatched. This CDR3 comprises 18 residues. The CDR3 bases are TGTGCCAGCAGCCCAGTGGGACTAGCGGGAGCGTCCTACAATGAGCAGTTCTTC. This gives the protein CASSPVGLAGASYNEQFF.

J is TRBJ1-5 and V is TRBV19, with no clear D. V gave up 5 bases and J gave up 6 bases, with 14 bases separating them. Germline loops: CDR1 LNHDA, CDR2 SQIVND (reference sequence). The CDR3 spans 14 residues. The CDR3 spells CASSAAWSGQPQHF. CDR3 DNA: TGTGCCAGTAGTGCCGCGTGGTCTGGTCAGCCCCAGCATTTT.

The genes are TRBV11-2 and TRBJ1-1, with D hard to call. The germline V gene encodes CDR1 SGHAT and CDR2 FQNNGV. Trimming pared 7 bases from V and 0 bases from J, leaving 12 bases between. The CDR3 covers 14 residues. CDR3 sequence (DNA): TGTGCCAGCACCCAGGCGCTCCTGAACACTGAAGCTTTCTTT. Translating gives CASTQALLNTEAFF.

V usage is TRBV6-6 and J usage is TRBJ2-1, with TRBD2 matching 11 bases. Germline V CDR1 and CDR2: MNHNY, SVGAGI (reference sequence). The junction had 10 bases not matched to a gene; V was cut back by 7 bases and J by 5 bases. This CDR3 spans 16 amino acids. The CDR3 sequence: CASTQGGLAANNEQFF. CDR3 in DNA: TGTGCCAGCACCCAGGGGGGACTAGCGGCAAACAATGAGCAGTTCTTC.

The chain uses TRBV30 and TRBJ1-2, with 7 bases identical to TRBD1. The germline V gene has CDR1 GTSNPN and CDR2 SVGIG (reference sequence). The CDR3 has 13 amino acids. V lost 2 bases to trimming and J lost 5 bases; unmatched junction nucleotides: 5. The CDR3 here is CAWSQTGVYGYTF. CDR3 DNA: TGTGCCTGGAGTCAAACAGGGGTGTATGGCTACACCTTC.

This clone was counted a single time. The V call is TRBV4-2, the J call TRBJ1-2, with D possibly being TRBD1 (5 bases). There are 15 residues in the CDR3. Trimming left V 2 bases short and J 8 bases short, with 18 bases between. Germline V gene lookup returns CDR1 LGHNA and CDR2 YNFKEQ. CDR3 bases: TGTGCCAGCAGCCAACCCACGGGGGGTAGAACAGGCTACACCTTC. Amino acid sequence: CASSQPTGGRTGYTF.

To note about this clone: The sample carries other DNA sequences with the same CDR3. The chain couples TRBV6-6 to TRBJ1-3, with D possibly matching TRBD1 (6 bases). The germline V gene has CDR1 MNHNY and CDR2 SVGAGI (reference sequence). V was pared by 2 bases and J by 4 bases, with 9 bases between. CDR3 length equals 14 residues. The CDR3 loop reads CASSYGQGGNTIYF. The DNA of the CDR3 is TGTGCCAGCAGTTACGGCCAGGGGGGAAACACCATATATTTT.

The gene calls are TRBV4-1 and TRBJ2-7; 7 nucleotides agree with TRBD1. Germline CDR1 and CDR2: MGHRA and YSYEKL. The V and J ends lost 4 bases and 3 bases, in that order; junction bases with no gene match: 9. The CDR3 contains 15 residues. The CDR3 DNA is TGCGCCAGCAGCCGGCTGGGACAGTCCATCTACGAGCAGTACTTC. It codes for CASSRLGQSIYEQYF.

The J gene is TRBJ1-5, the V gene TRBV15; weak D call: TRBD1 (5 bases). Germline CDR1 LNHNV, CDR2 YYDKDF (reference sequence). With 3 bases removed from V and 1 base from J, the gap between germline ends came to 10 bases. This CDR3 has 15 residues. The CDR3: CATSRAGLSNQPQHF. CDR3 DNA sequence: TGTGCCACCAGCAGGGCAGGGCTCAGCAATCAGCCCCAGCATTTT.

The chain links TRBV10-3 to TRBJ1-1, with D uncertain. Germline loops: CDR1 ENHRY, CDR2 SYGVKD. The ends were cut back, 7 bases at V and 1 base at J, with 10 bases in the middle. The CDR3 loop spans 13 amino acids. Written as DNA, the CDR3 is TGTGCCATCAATACCCCCGGGAACACTGAAGCTTTCTTT. Amino acids: CAINTPGNTEAFF.

The chain carries TRBV18 and TRBJ1-4; D unresolved. The V end lost 3 bases, the J end lost 0 bases, and 11 bases lay between the germline ends. Germline CDR1 reads KGHSH; CDR2 reads LQKENI. The CDR3 runs to 16 residues. The CDR3 here is CASSPFGGATNEKLFF. Written as DNA, the CDR3 is TGTGCCAGCTCACCCTTCGGCGGCGCAACTAATGAAAAACTGTTTTTT.